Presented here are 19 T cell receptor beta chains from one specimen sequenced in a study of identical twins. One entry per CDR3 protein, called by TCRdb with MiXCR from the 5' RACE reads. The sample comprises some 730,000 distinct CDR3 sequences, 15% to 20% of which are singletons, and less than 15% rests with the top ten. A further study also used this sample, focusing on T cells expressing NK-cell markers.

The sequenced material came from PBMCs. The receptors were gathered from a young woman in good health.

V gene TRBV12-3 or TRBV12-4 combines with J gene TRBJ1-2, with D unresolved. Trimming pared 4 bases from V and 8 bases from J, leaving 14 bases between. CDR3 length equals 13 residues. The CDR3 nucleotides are TGTGCCAGCAGTTCACACCGGGATAAGGGCTACACCTTC. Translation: CASSSHRDKGYTF.

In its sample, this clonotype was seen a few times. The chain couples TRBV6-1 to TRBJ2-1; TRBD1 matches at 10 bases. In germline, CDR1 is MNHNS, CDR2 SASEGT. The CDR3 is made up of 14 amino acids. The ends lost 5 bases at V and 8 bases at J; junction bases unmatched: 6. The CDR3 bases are TGTGCCAGCAGTCCAGGACAGGGGGTTTATGAGCAGTTCTTC. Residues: CASSPGQGVYEQFF.

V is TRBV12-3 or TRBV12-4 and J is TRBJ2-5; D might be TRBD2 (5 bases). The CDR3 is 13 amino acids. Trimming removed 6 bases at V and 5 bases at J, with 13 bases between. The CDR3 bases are TGTGCCAGCAGACCCCTCGGGGAGGAGACCCAGTACTTC. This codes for CASRPLGEETQYF.

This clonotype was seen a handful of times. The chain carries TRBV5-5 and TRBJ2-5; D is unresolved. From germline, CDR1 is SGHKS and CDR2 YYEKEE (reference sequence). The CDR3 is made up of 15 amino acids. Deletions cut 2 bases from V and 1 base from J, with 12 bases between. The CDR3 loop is CASSFIWQRQETQYF. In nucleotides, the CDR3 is TGTGCCAGCAGCTTTATATGGCAGCGCCAAGAGACCCAGTACTTC.

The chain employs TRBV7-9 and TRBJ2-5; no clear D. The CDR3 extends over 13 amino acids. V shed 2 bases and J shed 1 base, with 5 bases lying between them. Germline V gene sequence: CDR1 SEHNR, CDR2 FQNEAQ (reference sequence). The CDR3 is CASSLHSQETQYF. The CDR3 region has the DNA TGTGCCAGCAGCTTACACAGCCAAGAGACCCAGTACTTC.

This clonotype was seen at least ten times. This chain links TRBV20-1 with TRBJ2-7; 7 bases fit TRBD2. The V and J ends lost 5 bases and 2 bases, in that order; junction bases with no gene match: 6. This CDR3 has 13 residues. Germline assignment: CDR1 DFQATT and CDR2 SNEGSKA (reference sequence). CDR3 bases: TGCAGTGCTGGCACCGGGACTACCTACGAGCAGTACTTC. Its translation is CSAGTGTTYEQYF.

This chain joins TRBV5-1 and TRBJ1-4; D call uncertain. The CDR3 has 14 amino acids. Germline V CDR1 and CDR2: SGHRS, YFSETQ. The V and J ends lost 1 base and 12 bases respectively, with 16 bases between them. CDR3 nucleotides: TGCGCCAGCAGCTTGAATGCGGGAGCGGAGGAACTGTTTTTT. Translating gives CASSLNAGAEELFF.

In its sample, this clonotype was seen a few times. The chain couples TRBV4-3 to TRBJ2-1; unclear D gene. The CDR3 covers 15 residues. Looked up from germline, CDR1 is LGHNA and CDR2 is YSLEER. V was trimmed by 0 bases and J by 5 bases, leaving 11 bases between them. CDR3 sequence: CASSQDWSTDNEQFF. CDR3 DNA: TGCGCCAGCAGCCAAGACTGGAGCACCGACAATGAGCAGTTCTTC.

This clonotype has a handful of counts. The CDR3 loop is CSATGTELGYEQYF. The CDR3 nucleotides read TGCAGTGCGACCGGGACGGAACTGGGCTACGAGCAGTACTTC. The V call is TRBV20-1, the J call TRBJ2-7; perhaps D is TRBD1 or TRBD2 (5 bases each). Per germline, CDR1 DFQATT and CDR2 SNEGSKA (reference sequence). CDR3 size: 14 residues. V dropped 6 bases and J dropped 3 bases, with 18 bases sitting between them.

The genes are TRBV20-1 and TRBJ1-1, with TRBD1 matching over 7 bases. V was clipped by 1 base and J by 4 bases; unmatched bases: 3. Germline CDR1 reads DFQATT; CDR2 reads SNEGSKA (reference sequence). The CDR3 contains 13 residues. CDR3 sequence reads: CSARVPGGTEAFF. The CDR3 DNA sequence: TGCAGTGCTAGAGTTCCAGGGGGCACTGAAGCTTTCTTT.

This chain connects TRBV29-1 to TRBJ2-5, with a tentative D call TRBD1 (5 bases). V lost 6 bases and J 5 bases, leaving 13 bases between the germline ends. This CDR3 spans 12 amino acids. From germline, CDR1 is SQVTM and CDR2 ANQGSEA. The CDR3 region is CSVQGLGETQYF. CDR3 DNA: TGCAGCGTCCAGGGTCTGGGGGAGACCCAGTACTTC.

The CDR3 nucleotides read TGTGCCAGCAGCAAGACAGGGGGCTATGACAATGAGCAGTTCTTC. Residues: CASSKTGGYDNEQFF. This rearrangement joins TRBV5-6 to TRBJ2-1; 10 positions agree with TRBD1. V was pared by 4 bases and J by 5 bases, with 6 bases of the junction left unmatched. There are 15 residues in the CDR3. The V gene's germline CDR1 is SGHDT and CDR2 YYEEEE.

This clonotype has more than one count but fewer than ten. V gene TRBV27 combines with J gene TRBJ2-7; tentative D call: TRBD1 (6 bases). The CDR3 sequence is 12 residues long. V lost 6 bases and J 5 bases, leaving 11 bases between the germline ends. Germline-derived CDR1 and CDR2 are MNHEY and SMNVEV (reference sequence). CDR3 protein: CASRLQGHEQYF. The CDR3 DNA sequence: TGTGCCAGCAGGCTCCAGGGGCACGAGCAGTACTTC.

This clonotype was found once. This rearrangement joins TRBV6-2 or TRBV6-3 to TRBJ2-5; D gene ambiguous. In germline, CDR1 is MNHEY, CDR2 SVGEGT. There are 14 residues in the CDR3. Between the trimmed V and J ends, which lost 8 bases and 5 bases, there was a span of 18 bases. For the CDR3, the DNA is TGTGCCAGCGGCCTCGGGTTACCAAGGGAGACCCAGTACTTC. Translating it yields CASGLGLPRETQYF.

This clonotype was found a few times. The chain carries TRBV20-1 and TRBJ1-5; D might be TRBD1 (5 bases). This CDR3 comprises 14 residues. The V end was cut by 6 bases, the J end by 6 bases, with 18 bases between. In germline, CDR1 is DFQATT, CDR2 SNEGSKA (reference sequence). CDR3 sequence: CSAAQGGSGQPQHF. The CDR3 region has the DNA TGCAGTGCAGCTCAGGGTGGTAGTGGTCAGCCCCAGCATTTT.

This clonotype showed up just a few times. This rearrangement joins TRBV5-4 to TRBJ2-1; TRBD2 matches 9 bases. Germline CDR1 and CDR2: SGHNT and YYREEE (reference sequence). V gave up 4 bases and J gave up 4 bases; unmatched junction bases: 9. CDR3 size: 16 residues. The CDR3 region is CASSPPGSGGYNEQFF. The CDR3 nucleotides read TGTGCCAGCAGCCCGCCCGGTAGCGGGGGTTACAATGAGCAGTTCTTC.

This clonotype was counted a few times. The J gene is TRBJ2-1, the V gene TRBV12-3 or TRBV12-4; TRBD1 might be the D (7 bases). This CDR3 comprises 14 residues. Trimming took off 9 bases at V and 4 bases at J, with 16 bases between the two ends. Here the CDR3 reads CASVSTGRYNEQFF. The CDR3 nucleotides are TGTGCCAGTGTTTCGACAGGGAGGTACAATGAGCAGTTCTTC.

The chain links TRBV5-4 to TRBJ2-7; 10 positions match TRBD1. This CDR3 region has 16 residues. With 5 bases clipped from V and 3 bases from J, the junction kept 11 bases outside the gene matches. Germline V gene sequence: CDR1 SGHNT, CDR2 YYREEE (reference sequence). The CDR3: CASRQQGQGNFYEQYF. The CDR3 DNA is TGTGCCAGCAGGCAGCAGGGACAGGGGAACTTCTACGAGCAGTACTTC.

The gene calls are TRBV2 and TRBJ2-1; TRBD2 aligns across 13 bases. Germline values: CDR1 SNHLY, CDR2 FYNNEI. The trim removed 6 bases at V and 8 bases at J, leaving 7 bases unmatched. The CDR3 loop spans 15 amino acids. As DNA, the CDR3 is TGTGCCAGCAGGGAGACTAGCGGGAGGAGTGATGAGCAGTTCTTC. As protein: CASRETSGRSDEQFF.